This passage covers 24 T cell receptor beta chains from one sample sequenced in a study of CD8 T cells in Susac syndrome. Reverse transcription of about 0.45 to 1 ug RNA was performed with random hexamers. TCRdb re-derived calls from the immunoSEQ multiplex PCR reads in MiXCR, one entry per CDR3 protein. Here the sample spans about 100,000 distinct CDR3 sequences, about 96% being singletons. The sequenced sample consisted of CD8+ T cells from PBMCs. These receptors were taken from a human donor with Susac syndrome.

The chain employs TRBV12-3 or TRBV12-4 and TRBJ1-5; D is ambiguous. The length of the CDR3 is 13 residues. Trimming removed 5 bases from V and 5 bases from J, with 10 bases in between. The CDR3 spells CASSLQEDQPQHF. The CDR3 nucleotides read TGTGCCAGCAGTCTACAAGAAGATCAGCCCCAGCATTTT.

The rearrangement uses TRBV12-3 or TRBV12-4 and TRBJ2-7, with D tentatively TRBD1 (6 bases). CDR3 length: 14 residues. Trimming stripped 6 bases from V and 6 bases from J, with 18 bases between. As DNA, the CDR3 is TGTGCCAGCAGCTCGGACAGAACCTCGGGCGAGCAGTACTTC. This codes for CASSSDRTSGEQYF.

This sequence joins TRBV15 and TRBJ1-4; 8 bases are shared with TRBD1. The CDR3 contains 14 residues. Germline assignment: CDR1 LNHNV and CDR2 YYDKDF (reference sequence). V trimming: 0 bases; J trimming: 8 bases; junction bases outside the gene matches: 2. The CDR3 is CATSRDGTGEKLFF. The CDR3 region has the DNA TGTGCCACCAGCAGAGATGGGACAGGAGAAAAACTGTTTTTT.

This CDR3 is CASSGIWAGSVHEQYF. For the CDR3, the DNA is TGTGCCAGCAGTGGTATTTGGGCGGGATCGGTCCACGAGCAGTACTTC. The chain is built from TRBV25-1 and TRBJ2-7; D may be TRBD2 (6 bases). Germline V gene lookup returns CDR1 MGHDK and CDR2 SYGVNS. The CDR3 has 16 residues. With 4 bases removed from V and 5 bases from J, the gap between germline ends came to 21 bases.

The chain couples TRBV12-3 or TRBV12-4 to TRBJ2-6; 8 bases line up with TRBD1. The CDR3 has 15 amino acids. V lost 5 bases, J lost 2 bases, and 2 bases stayed unmatched. The CDR3 region has the DNA TGTGCCAGCAGTCAGGGGGCGGCTGGGGCCAACGTCCTGACTTTC. It specifies CASSQGAAGANVLTF.

The chain joins TRBV2 to TRBJ2-3; 15 nucleotides match TRBD2. The V gene end was trimmed by 10 bases and the J gene end by 0 bases; junction bases not matched to a gene: 8. Germline V gives CDR1 SNHLY, CDR2 FYNNEI. The CDR3 spans 17 residues. The CDR3 DNA reads TGTGCCACCACGAGGACTAGCGGGGGGGAAAGCACAGATACGCAGTATTTT. Its protein is CATTRTSGGESTDTQYF.

This chain links TRBV2 with TRBJ2-7; tentative D call: TRBD2 (6 bases). Germline CDR1 SNHLY, CDR2 FYNNEI. Between the trimmed V and J ends, which lost 2 bases and 3 bases, there was a span of 8 bases. This CDR3 comprises 13 residues. The CDR3 bases are TGTGCCAGCAGTGAACACGGGGGCTACGAGCAGTACTTC. Amino acid sequence: CASSEHGGYEQYF.

This chain uses TRBV29-1 with TRBJ2-6, with a tentative D call TRBD1 (5 bases). V lost 5 bases to trimming and J lost 2 bases, with 7 bases between them. Per germline, CDR1 SQVTM and CDR2 ANQGSEA. The CDR3 spans 13 residues. The CDR3, as DNA: TGCAGCGTTAGGGGCCCTGGGGCCAACGTCCTGACTTTC. Translated: CSVRGPGANVLTF. The whole variable domain, filled in from reference TRBV29-1 and TRBJ2-6, reads SAVISQKPSRDICQRGTSLTIQCQVDSQVTMMFWYRQQPGQSLTLIATANQGSEATYESGFVIDKFPISRPNLTFSTLTVSNMSPEDSSIYLCSVRGPGANVLTFGAGSRLTVL.

This chain's CDR3 is CASSSDLQDGTQYF. In DNA, the CDR3 is TGTGCCAGCAGTTCCGACTTACAGGACGGGACCCAGTACTTC. The chain combines TRBV28 with TRBJ2-5, with D maybe TRBD1 (5 bases). V shed 4 bases and J shed 7 bases, with 16 bases lying between them. CDR3 length equals 14 residues. Germline CDR1 is MDHEN and CDR2 is SYDVKM.

The chain links TRBV4-2 to TRBJ1-1; D uncertain. This CDR3 has 11 amino acids. Between the trimmed V and J ends, which lost 1 base and 11 bases, there was a span of 8 bases. Germline V lookup: CDR1 LGHNA, CDR2 YNFKEQ. CDR3 residues: CASSQGLEAFF. The CDR3 DNA sequence: TGTGCCAGCAGCCAAGGGCTCGAGGCTTTCTTT.

V is TRBV2 and J is TRBJ2-3; no definite D call. The CDR3 sequence is 15 residues long. CDR1 is SNHLY and CDR2 is FYNNEI in the germline V gene. The ends were cut back, 3 bases at V and 6 bases at J, with 16 bases in the middle. The chain's CDR3 is CASSEGFTSRDTQYF. The CDR3 region has the DNA TGTGCCAGCAGTGAGGGGTTTACCTCGCGGGATACGCAGTATTTT. The whole variable domain, filled in from reference TRBV2 and TRBJ2-3, reads EPEVTQTPSHQVTQMGQEVILRCVPISNHLYFYWYRQILGQKVEFLVSFYNNEISEKSEIFDDQFSVERPDGSNFTLKIRSTKLEDSAMYFCASSEGFTSRDTQYFGPGTRLTVL.

The chain couples TRBV3-1 to TRBJ2-7, with D perhaps matching TRBD1 (6 bases). Germline-derived CDR1 and CDR2 are LGHDT and YNNKEL (reference sequence). The CDR3 loop spans 15 amino acids. V was trimmed by 0 bases and J by 2 bases, leaving 11 bases between them. The CDR3 DNA reads as TGTGCCAGCAGCCAAGATGCCAGGGGTCCCTACGAGCAGTACTTC. It specifies CASSQDARGPYEQYF.

The chain is built from TRBV20-1 and TRBJ2-4; D could derive from TRBD1 or TRBD2 (5 bases each). V was cut by 6 bases and J by 1 base, with 22 bases left in between. CDR3 size: 17 residues. CDR1 and CDR2 (germline): DFQATT, SNEGSKA (reference sequence). CDR3 region: CSANTLVERGAKNIQYF. DNA of the CDR3: TGCAGTGCAAACACTTTGGTGGAGAGGGGCGCCAAAAACATTCAGTACTTC.

The chain links TRBV5-6 to TRBJ2-3; D is uncertain. Germline V gene lookup returns CDR1 SGHDT and CDR2 YYEEEE. The V end lost 4 bases, the J end lost 0 bases, and 9 bases lay between the germline ends. CDR3 size: 14 residues. The CDR3 region is CASSPMDSTDTQYF. CDR3 nucleotides: TGTGCCAGCAGCCCCATGGACAGCACAGATACGCAGTATTTT.

Points on this clonotype: The junction shows a germline mismatch at one end, possibly a read error. The V call is TRBV6-2 or TRBV6-3, the J call TRBJ2-1; TRBD2 is a possible D gene (6 bases). CDR1 is MNHEY, CDR2 SVGEGT, per germline. The CDR3 loop spans 11 amino acids. CDR3 coding DNA: TGTGCCAGCAGTTATTGGGAGGAGCCGTTCTTC. It is translated as CASSYWEEPFF.

The chain recombines TRBV12-3 or TRBV12-4 with TRBJ2-5; D is unresolved. The CDR3 consists of 12 residues. The germline V and J ends were trimmed by 7 bases and 4 bases, with 10 bases remaining between them. CDR3 nucleotides: TGTGCCAGCACTCGAGTAGGAGAGACCCAGTACTTC. It yields the protein CASTRVGETQYF.

V is TRBV11-2 and J is TRBJ2-2; D gene ambiguous. This CDR3 contains 13 residues. Germline lookup yields CDR1 SGHAT and CDR2 FQNNGV. V was pared by 2 bases and J by 2 bases, with 3 bases between. CDR3 loop: CASSLINTGELFF. CDR3 bases: TGTGCCAGCAGCTTAATAAACACCGGGGAGCTGTTTTTT.

The rearrangement uses TRBV24-1 and TRBJ2-1; D is undetermined. Germline-derived CDR1 and CDR2 are KGHDR and SFDVKD. V lost 2 bases to trimming and J lost 10 bases, with 11 bases between them. This CDR3 is 13 amino acids long. CDR3 DNA sequence: TGTGCCACCAGTGATTCCGTGACTGGCGAGCAGTTCTTC. Translation: CATSDSVTGEQFF.

The chain uses TRBV20-1 and TRBJ2-1; D remains unclear. With 5 bases removed from V and 0 bases from J, the gap between germline ends came to 17 bases. The length of the CDR3 is 16 residues. Germline CDR1 and CDR2: DFQATT and SNEGSKA (reference sequence). CDR3 protein: CSAWVGRRSSYNEQFF. The CDR3 DNA reads TGCAGTGCTTGGGTAGGACGGAGAAGCTCCTACAATGAGCAGTTCTTC.

This clonotype has just a few counts. The chain employs TRBV2 and TRBJ2-2; D remains unclear. CDR1 SNHLY and CDR2 FYNNEI come from the germline V gene. The V gene lost 5 bases and the J gene lost 3 bases, with 4 bases spanning the gap. The CDR3 is 12 residues long. The CDR3 protein is CASSKDTGELFF. CDR3 sequence (DNA): TGTGCCAGCAGTAAGGACACCGGGGAGCTGTTTTTT.

The genes are TRBV28 and TRBJ2-3; D is unclear. Germline CDR1 MDHEN, CDR2 SYDVKM. Trimming stripped 2 bases from V and 6 bases from J, with 3 bases between. The CDR3 contains 11 residues. In DNA form, the CDR3 reads TGTGCCAGCAGTTTACAGGATACGCAGTATTTT. Translation: CASSLQDTQYF.

The chain couples TRBV15 to TRBJ2-2; possible D gene TRBD2, 5 bases. The CDR3 has 14 amino acids. CDR1 and CDR2 (germline): LNHNV, YYDKDF (reference sequence). Trimming cost V 11 bases and J 2 bases, with 15 bases left between them. The CDR3 loop is CAATTPSNTGELFF. The CDR3, as DNA: TGTGCCGCAACCACCCCTAGCAACACCGGGGAGCTGTTTTTT.

V gene TRBV4-1 combines with J gene TRBJ1-2, with D uncertain. The CDR3 runs to 15 residues. Germline values: CDR1 MGHRA, CDR2 YSYEKL. The V gene lost 0 bases and the J gene lost 6 bases, with 14 bases spanning the gap. CDR3 in amino acids: CASSQDNGARHGYTF. The CDR3 bases are TGCGCCAGCAGCCAAGATAACGGCGCCAGACATGGCTACACCTTC.

The chain has TRBV9 and TRBJ2-7; 10 bases line up with TRBD1. After removal of 4 bases from V and 0 bases from J, the junction contained 7 bases not matched to a gene. Per germline, CDR1 SGDLS and CDR2 YYNGEE. The CDR3 totals 16 residues. CDR3 bases: TGTGCCAGCAGCAAGGGACAGGGGAGCAACTCCTACGAGCAGTACTTC. Translation: CASSKGQGSNSYEQYF.